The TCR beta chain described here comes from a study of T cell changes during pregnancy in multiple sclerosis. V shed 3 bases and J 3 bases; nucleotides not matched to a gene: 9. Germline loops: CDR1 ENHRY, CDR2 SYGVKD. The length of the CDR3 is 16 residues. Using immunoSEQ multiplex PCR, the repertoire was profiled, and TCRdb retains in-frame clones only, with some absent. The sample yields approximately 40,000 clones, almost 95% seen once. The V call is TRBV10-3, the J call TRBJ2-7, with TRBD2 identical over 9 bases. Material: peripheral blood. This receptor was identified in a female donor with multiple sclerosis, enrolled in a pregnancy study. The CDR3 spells CAISDGRPTSGYEQYF. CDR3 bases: TGTGCCATCAGTGACGGACGCCCGACTAGCGGCTACGAGCAGTACTTC.